The clone carrying this T cell receptor beta chain was seen only once. This entry belongs to a study of Ad26.COV2.S vaccination and SARS-CoV-2 variants. J gave up 6 bases and V 8 bases, and 9 bases lay outside the gene matches. The CDR3 covers 14 residues. CDR1 is SGHTA and CDR2 is FQGNSA in the germline V gene. This table comes from immunoSEQ multiplex PCR, and its TCRdb copy is limited to in-frame clones, with some not included. The table includes about 350,000 clones, 88% detected once. Regarding treatment: roughly 19 received Ad26.COV2.S at low or high dose, single or two shots; five or six received placebo; per-sample allocation not given. Specimens were obtained on day 63 following the first vaccine or placebo injection.

The TCR comes from a person between 18 and 65 years old who received the Ad26.COV2.S COVID-19 vaccine or a placebo. The J gene is TRBJ2-1, the V gene TRBV7-2, with 8 bases matching TRBD2. Sequencing was performed on peripheral blood, taken in a trial of Ad26.COV2.S vaccine versus placebo. The CDR3 is CASGPGLVGNEQFF. CDR3 sequence (DNA): TGTGCCAGCGGCCCGGGACTAGTTGGCAATGAGCAGTTCTTC.